A selection of T cell receptor beta chains follows, all from one sample in a study of blood T cell repertoires in COVID-19. Only in-frame clones appear in the TCRdb table, and some are missing; sequencing was by immunoSEQ multiplex PCR. This sample yields 200,000 to 250,000 clones, of which around nine tenths are seen a single time; 10% to 13% belongs to the top ten. Sequenced: PBMCs or T cells enriched from blood (not recorded which). The source is a man younger than 45 who had recovered from COVID-19. Both conserved end residues are part of each CDR3. D genes are given only for firm matches. Expanded clones get a size class; other rows say once, few or many, or leave the size out.

J,V,D,size,CDR3,DNA
TRBJ1-5,TRBV27,.,.,CASTYFGRFNQPQHF,TGTGCCAGCACCTATTTCGGTCGGTTCAATCAGCCCCAGCATTTT
TRBJ2-7,TRBV24-1,.,.,CATSDGGLTYEQYF,TGTGCCACCAGTGATGGAGGACTAACCTACGAGCAGTACTTC
TRBJ1-5,TRBV7-9,.,.,CASSLGAGPNQPQHF,TGTGCCAGCAGCTTAGGGGCAGGGCCCAATCAGCCCCAGCATTTT
TRBJ2-1,TRBV4-1,.,.,CASSRGDSSYNEQFF,TGCGCCAGCAGCCGGGGGGACAGCTCCTACAATGAGCAGTTCTTC
TRBJ2-2,TRBV18,.,.,CASSPISTTTNTGELFF,TGTGCCAGCTCACCAATCTCGACAACCACGAACACCGGGGAGCTGTTTTTT
TRBJ1-2,TRBV6-5,.,.,CASTLAGGGYTF,TGTGCCAGCACCCTCGCGGGAGGTGGCTACACCTTC
TRBJ2-3,TRBV5-1,.,.,CASSLRGGPDTQYF,TGCGCCAGCAGCTTGAGGGGGGGCCCAGATACGCAGTATTTT
TRBJ2-1,TRBV7-2,TRBD2,.,CASSSGTSGRGEQFF,TGTGCCAGCAGCTCTGGGACTAGCGGGCGGGGGGAGCAGTTCTTC
TRBJ2-2,TRBV3-1/TRBV3-2,.,few,CASSHDRTPPAGELFF,TGTGCCAGCAGCCATGATCGTACTCCTCCGGCCGGGGAGCTGTTTTTT
TRBJ2-5,TRBV19,.,.,CASGPGLRGGTQYF,TGTGCCAGCGGCCCGGGCCTCCGCGGAGGGACCCAGTACTTC
TRBJ1-2,TRBV4-1,.,.,CASSHVSPIADYGYTF,TGCGCCAGCAGCCATGTATCCCCCATAGCCGACTATGGCTACACCTTC
TRBJ2-2,TRBV7-9,.,once,CASSTPGAYTGELFF,TGTGCCAGCAGCACTCCAGGGGCGTACACCGGGGAGCTGTTTTTT
TRBJ2-3,TRBV5-1,.,.,CASSPRTSTDTQYF,TGCGCCAGCAGCCCAAGGACTAGCACAGATACGCAGTATTTT
TRBJ2-2,TRBV28,TRBD1,.,CAYRDSRENTGELFF,TGTGCTTACCGGGACAGCCGCGAGAACACCGGGGAGCTGTTTTTT
TRBJ1-2,TRBV7-9,.,once,CASSPRLSDYGYTF,TGTGCCAGCAGCCCCCGTTTGTCAGACTATGGCTACACCTTC
TRBJ2-3,TRBV2,.,.,CASSELTSTDTQYF,TGTGCCAGCAGTGAACTTACTAGCACAGATACGCAGTATTTT
TRBJ2-5,TRBV2,TRBD2,few,CASSESYQAGETQYF,TGTGCCAGCAGTGAATCGTACCAAGCGGGGGAGACCCAGTACTTC
TRBJ2-1,TRBV24-1,.,.,CATSVGGTRRNEQFF,TGTGCCACCAGTGTCGGAGGGACGCGGAGGAATGAGCAGTTCTTC
TRBJ2-7,TRBV6-1,TRBD2,many,CASSESSGDSSYEQYF,TGTGCCAGCAGTGAATCTAGCGGTGATAGCTCCTACGAGCAGTACTTC
TRBJ2-5,TRBV27,.,.,CASSRIGGGGETQYF,TGTGCCAGCAGTAGAATAGGAGGGGGCGGTGAGACCCAGTACTTC
TRBJ2-1,TRBV5-1,TRBD1,.,CASSLDRQGKHEQFF,TGCGCCAGCAGCTTGGACCGACAGGGCAAACATGAGCAGTTCTTC
TRBJ1-2,TRBV7-3,TRBD1,.,CASSFGTGVYGYTF,TGTGCCAGCAGCTTTGGGACAGGGGTATATGGCTACACCTTC
TRBJ1-3,TRBV25-1,.,.,CASSSLWNTIYF,TGTGCCAGCAGTAGCCTTTGGAACACCATATATTTT
TRBJ2-7,TRBV7-2,TRBD2,.,CASSFRAGGSEQYF,TGTGCCAGCAGCTTTCGAGCGGGAGGTAGTGAGCAGTACTTC
TRBJ1-3,TRBV7-7,.,.,CASSPQGYGNTIYF,TGTGCTAGCAGCCCTCAGGGTTATGGAAACACCATATATTTT
TRBJ1-2,TRBV6-5,.,.,CASSSYYGYTF,TGTGCCAGCAGTTCCTACTATGGCTACACCTTC
TRBJ1-5,TRBV5-8,.,.,CASKFQGLSYSNQPQHF,TGTGCCAGCAAGTTTCAGGGGCTATCGTATAGCAATCAGCCCCAGCATTTT
TRBJ2-7,TRBV28,.,few,CASRRTGTGSVSSYEQYF,TGTGCCAGCAGACGGACCGGGACTGGCTCAGTAAGCTCCTACGAGCAGTACTTC
TRBJ2-5,TRBV5-1,TRBD2,.,CASSPERGGRETQYF,TGCGCCAGCAGTCCCGAGCGGGGGGGCCGAGAGACCCAGTACTTC
TRBJ2-3,TRBV7-3,.,.,CASSFHFSPLDTQYF,TGTGCCAGCAGCTTCCACTTCTCTCCGCTGGATACGCAGTATTTT
TRBJ2-7,TRBV13,TRBD2,.,CASSSQTSGGPRSSYEQYF,TGTGCCAGCAGCTCTCAGACTAGCGGGGGGCCAAGGAGCTCCTACGAGCAGTACTTC
TRBJ2-7,TRBV27,.,once,CASSLRAGEGEQYF,TGTGCCAGCAGTTTAAGGGCAGGGGAGGGCGAGCAGTACTTC
TRBJ2-3,TRBV11-3,.,.,CASSSPLGDTQYF,TGTGCCAGCAGCTCCCCCCTAGGAGATACGCAGTATTTT
TRBJ2-2,TRBV11-2,TRBD1,.,CASSSSQGQGPGELFF,TGTGCCAGCAGCTCATCCCAGGGACAGGGTCCCGGGGAGCTGTTTTTT
TRBJ1-1,TRBV6-5,.,.,CASSYSGHSSTEAFF,TGTGCCAGCAGTTACTCCGGACACTCGAGCACTGAAGCTTTCTTT
TRBJ1-5,TRBV10-3,TRBD1,.,CAISEGLGTGIGQPQHF,TGTGCCATCAGTGAGGGACTTGGGACAGGGATTGGTCAGCCCCAGCATTTT
TRBJ2-5,TRBV9,TRBD1,.,CASSVAVLGQGFQETQYF,TGTGCCAGCAGCGTAGCTGTTTTGGGACAGGGTTTCCAAGAGACCCAGTACTTC
TRBJ2-5,TRBV19,.,.,CASSSTFQETQYF,TGTGCCAGTAGTTCAACTTTCCAAGAGACCCAGTACTTC
TRBJ1-1,TRBV5-1,TRBD1,.,CASSPTGSSTEAFF,TGCGCCAGCAGCCCGACAGGGAGTTCCACTGAAGCTTTCTTT
TRBJ1-2,TRBV2,TRBD1,.,CASSLQGDYGYTF,TGTGCCAGCAGCCTACAGGGGGACTATGGCTACACCTTC
TRBJ1-5,TRBV19,.,.,CASSIAWGGNQPQHF,TGTGCCAGTAGTATAGCGTGGGGGGGCAATCAGCCCCAGCATTTT
TRBJ2-2,TRBV5-1,TRBD2,.,CASSPSTSGRLTGPGELFF,TGCGCCAGCAGCCCATCGACTAGCGGGAGGCTTACCGGTCCCGGGGAGCTGTTTTTT
TRBJ2-2,TRBV5-1,.,.,CASSLQSNTGELFF,TGCGCCAGCAGCTTACAATCAAACACCGGGGAGCTGTTTTTT
TRBJ1-4,TRBV30,TRBD1,.,CAWSVGTGVWEKLFF,TGTGCCTGGAGTGTAGGGACAGGGGTTTGGGAAAAACTGTTTTTT
TRBJ1-2,TRBV27,TRBD1,.,CASSPLGGTGSGYTF,TGTGCCAGCAGTCCACTAGGAGGGACAGGAAGCGGCTACACCTTC
TRBJ1-5,TRBV28,.,.,CASSFVKSGNQPQHF,TGTGCCAGCAGTTTTGTGAAGTCGGGCAATCAGCCCCAGCATTTT
TRBJ2-3,TRBV2,.,.,CASSGPVRITDTQYF,TGTGCCAGCAGTGGCCCGGTTCGAATCACAGATACGCAGTATTTT
TRBJ1-1,TRBV19,.,.,CASSESSTGRNTEAFF,TGTGCCAGTAGTGAGTCTTCGACAGGAAGGAACACTGAAGCTTTCTTT
TRBJ1-6,TRBV7-2,.,.,CASSSTLQGYSYNSPLHF,TGTGCCAGCAGCTCGACCCTACAGGGCTACTCCTATAATTCACCCCTCCACTTT
TRBJ2-5,TRBV5-1,TRBD2,.,CASSLNVPGLAGPREETQYF,TGCGCCAGCAGCTTGAATGTTCCGGGTTTAGCGGGCCCCAGGGAGGAGACCCAGTACTTC